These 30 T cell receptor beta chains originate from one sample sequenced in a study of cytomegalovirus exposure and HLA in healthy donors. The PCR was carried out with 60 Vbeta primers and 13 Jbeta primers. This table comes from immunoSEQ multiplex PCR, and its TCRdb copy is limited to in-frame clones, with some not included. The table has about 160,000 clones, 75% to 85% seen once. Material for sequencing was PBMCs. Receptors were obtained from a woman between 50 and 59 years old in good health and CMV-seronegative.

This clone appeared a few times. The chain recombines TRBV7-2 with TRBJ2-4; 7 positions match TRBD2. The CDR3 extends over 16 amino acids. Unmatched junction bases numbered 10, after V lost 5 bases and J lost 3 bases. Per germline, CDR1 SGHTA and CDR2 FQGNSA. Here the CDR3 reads CASSQKAGVGKNIQYF. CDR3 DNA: TGTGCCAGCAGCCAAAAGGCGGGGGTCGGCAAAAACATTCAGTACTTC. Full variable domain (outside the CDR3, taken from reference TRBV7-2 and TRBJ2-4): GAGVSQSPSNKVTEKGKDVELRCDPISGHTALYWYRQSLGQGLEFLIYFQGNSAPDKSGLPSDRFSAERTGGSVSTLTIQRTQQEDSAVYLCASSQKAGVGKNIQYFGAGTRLSVL.

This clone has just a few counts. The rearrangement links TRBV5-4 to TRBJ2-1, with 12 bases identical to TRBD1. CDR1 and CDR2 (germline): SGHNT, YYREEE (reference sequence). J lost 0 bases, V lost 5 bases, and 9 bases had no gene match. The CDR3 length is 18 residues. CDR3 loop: CASRSGTGGWSSYNEQFF. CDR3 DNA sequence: TGTGCCAGCAGATCCGGGACAGGGGGCTGGAGCTCCTACAATGAGCAGTTCTTC.

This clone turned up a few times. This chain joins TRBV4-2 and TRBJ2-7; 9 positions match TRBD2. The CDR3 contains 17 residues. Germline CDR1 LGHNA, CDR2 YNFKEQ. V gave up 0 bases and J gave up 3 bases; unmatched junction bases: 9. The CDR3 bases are TGTGCCAGCAGCCAAGAGGTAATTACTAGCGGGCACTACGAGCAGTACTTC. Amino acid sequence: CASSQEVITSGHYEQYF.

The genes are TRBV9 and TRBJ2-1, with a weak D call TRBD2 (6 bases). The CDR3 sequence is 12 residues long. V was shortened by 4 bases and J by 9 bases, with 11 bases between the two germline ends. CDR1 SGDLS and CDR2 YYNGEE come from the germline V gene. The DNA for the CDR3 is TGTGCCAGCAGCCCAGTGGGAGGTGAGCAGTTCTTC. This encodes CASSPVGGEQFF.

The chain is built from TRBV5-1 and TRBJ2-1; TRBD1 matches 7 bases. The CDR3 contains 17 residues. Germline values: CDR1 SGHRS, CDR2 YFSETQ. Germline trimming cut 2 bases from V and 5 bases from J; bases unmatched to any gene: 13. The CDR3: CASSFPFRQGEHNEQFF. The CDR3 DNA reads TGCGCCAGCAGCTTCCCCTTCCGGCAGGGGGAACACAATGAGCAGTTCTTC.

Here the CDR3 reads CAWTPFGGRDFSYEQYF. The DNA of the CDR3 is TGTGCCTGGACCCCATTTGGGGGGAGGGATTTTTCCTACGAGCAGTACTTC. V usage is TRBV30 and J usage is TRBJ2-7, with 7 bases identical to TRBD2. The CDR3 spans 17 residues. The germline V gene has CDR1 GTSNPN and CDR2 SVGIG (reference sequence). V shed 4 bases, J shed 1 base, and the junction held 16 bases outside the gene matches.

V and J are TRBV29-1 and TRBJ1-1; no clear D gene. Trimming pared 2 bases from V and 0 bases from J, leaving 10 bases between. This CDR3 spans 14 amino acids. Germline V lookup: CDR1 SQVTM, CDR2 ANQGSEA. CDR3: CSVEIADMNTEAFF. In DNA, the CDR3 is TGCAGCGTTGAAATTGCGGATATGAACACTGAAGCTTTCTTT.

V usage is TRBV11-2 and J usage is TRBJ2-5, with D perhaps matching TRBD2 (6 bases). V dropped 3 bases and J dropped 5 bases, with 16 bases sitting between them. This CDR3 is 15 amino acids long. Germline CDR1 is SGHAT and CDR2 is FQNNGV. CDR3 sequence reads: CASSFLARIGETQYF. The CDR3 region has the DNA TGTGCCAGCAGCTTTCTAGCGCGGATAGGGGAGACCCAGTACTTC.

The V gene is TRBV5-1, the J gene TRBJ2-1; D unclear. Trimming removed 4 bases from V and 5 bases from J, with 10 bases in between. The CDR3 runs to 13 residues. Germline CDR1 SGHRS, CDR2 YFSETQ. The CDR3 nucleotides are TGCGCCAGCAGCCCCCTTCTAAACAATGAGCAGTTCTTC. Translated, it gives CASSPLLNNEQFF.

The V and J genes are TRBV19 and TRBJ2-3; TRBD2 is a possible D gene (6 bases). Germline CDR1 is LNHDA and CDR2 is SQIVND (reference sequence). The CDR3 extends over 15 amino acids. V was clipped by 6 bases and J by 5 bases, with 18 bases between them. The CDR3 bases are TGTGCCAGTAGCGATGGGGGGATTGGAGAAGATACGCAGTATTTT. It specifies CASSDGGIGEDTQYF. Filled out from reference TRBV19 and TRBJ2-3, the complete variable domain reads DGGITQSPKYLFRKEGQNVTLSCEQNLNHDAMYWYRQDPGQGLRLIYYSQIVNDFQKGDIAEGYSVSREKKESFPLTVTSAQKNPTAFYLCASSDGGIGEDTQYFGPGTRLTVL.

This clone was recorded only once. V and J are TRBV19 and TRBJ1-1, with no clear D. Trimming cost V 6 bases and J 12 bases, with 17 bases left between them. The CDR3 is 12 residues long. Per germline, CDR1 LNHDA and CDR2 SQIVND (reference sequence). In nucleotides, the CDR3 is TGTGCCAGTAGCGTCGGGTCTTTGAGGTCTTTCTTT. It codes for CASSVGSLRSFF.

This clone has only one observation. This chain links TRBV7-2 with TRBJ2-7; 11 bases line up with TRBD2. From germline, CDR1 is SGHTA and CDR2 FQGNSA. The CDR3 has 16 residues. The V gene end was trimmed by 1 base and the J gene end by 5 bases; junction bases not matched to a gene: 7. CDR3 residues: CASSLVPSGRINEQYF. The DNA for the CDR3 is TGTGCCAGCAGCTTAGTGCCTAGCGGGAGGATCAACGAGCAGTACTTC.

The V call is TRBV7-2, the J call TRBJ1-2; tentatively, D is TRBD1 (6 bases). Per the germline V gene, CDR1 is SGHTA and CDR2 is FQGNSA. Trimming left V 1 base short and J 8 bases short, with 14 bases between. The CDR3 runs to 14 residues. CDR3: CASSLDLGARGYTF. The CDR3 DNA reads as TGTGCCAGCAGCTTAGATTTGGGGGCACGCGGCTACACCTTC.

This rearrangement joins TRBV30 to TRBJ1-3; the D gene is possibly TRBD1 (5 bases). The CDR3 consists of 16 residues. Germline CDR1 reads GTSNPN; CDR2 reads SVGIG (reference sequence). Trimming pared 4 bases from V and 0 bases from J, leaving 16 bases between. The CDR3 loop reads CAWTLPQVTSGNTIYF. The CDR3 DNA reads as TGTGCCTGGACCCTCCCACAGGTGACCTCTGGAAACACCATATATTTT.

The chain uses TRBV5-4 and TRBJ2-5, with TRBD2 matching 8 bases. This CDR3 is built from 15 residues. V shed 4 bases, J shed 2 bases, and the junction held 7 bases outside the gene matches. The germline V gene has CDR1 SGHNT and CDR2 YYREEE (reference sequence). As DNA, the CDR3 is TGTGCCAGCAGCCCTTGGGGCGGGGGGCAAGAGACCCAGTACTTC. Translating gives CASSPWGGGQETQYF. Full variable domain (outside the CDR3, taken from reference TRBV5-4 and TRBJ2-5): ETGVTQSPTHLIKTRGQQVTLRCSSQSGHNTVSWYQQALGQGPQFIFQYYREEENGRGNFPPRFSGLQFPNYSSELNVNALELDDSALYLCASSPWGGGQETQYFGPGTRLLVL.

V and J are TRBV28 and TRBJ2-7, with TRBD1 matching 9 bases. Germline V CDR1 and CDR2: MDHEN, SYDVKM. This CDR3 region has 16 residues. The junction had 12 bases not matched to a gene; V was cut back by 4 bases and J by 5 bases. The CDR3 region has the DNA TGTGCCAGCAGTTCCTCCGGGACAGGGACTTTTCACGAGCAGTACTTC. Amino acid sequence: CASSSSGTGTFHEQYF.

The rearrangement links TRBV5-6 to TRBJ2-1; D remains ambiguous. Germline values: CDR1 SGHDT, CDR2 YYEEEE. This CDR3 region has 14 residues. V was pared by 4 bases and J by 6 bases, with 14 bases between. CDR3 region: CASSVTRYVNEQFF. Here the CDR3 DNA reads TGTGCCAGCAGCGTGACTCGGTATGTCAATGAGCAGTTCTTC.

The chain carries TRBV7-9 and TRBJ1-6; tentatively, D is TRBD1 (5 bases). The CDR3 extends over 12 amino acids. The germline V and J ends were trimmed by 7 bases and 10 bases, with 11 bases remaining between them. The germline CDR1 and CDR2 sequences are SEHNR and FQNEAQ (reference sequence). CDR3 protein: CASTQEGSPLHF. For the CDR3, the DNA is TGTGCCAGCACCCAGGAGGGGTCACCCCTCCACTTT. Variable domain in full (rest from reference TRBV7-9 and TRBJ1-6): DTGVSQNPRHKITKRGQNVTFRCDPISEHNRLYWYRQTLGQGPEFLTYFQNEAQLEKSRLLSDRFSAERPKGSFSTLEIQRTEQGDSAMYLCASTQEGSPLHFGNGTRLTVT.

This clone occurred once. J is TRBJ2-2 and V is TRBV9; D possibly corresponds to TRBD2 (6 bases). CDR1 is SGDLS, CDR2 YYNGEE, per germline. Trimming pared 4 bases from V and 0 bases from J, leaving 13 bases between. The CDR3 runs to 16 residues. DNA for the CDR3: TGTGCCAGCAGCTCCGGGATAGCGGCGAACACCGGGGAGCTGTTTTTT. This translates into CASSSGIAANTGELFF.

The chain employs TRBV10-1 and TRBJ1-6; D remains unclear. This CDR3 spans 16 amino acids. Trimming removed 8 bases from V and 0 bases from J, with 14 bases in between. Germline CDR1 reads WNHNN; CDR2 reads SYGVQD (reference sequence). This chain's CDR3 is CASGDGPSSYNSPLHF. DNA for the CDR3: TGCGCCAGCGGAGATGGTCCTAGCTCCTATAATTCACCCCTCCACTTT.

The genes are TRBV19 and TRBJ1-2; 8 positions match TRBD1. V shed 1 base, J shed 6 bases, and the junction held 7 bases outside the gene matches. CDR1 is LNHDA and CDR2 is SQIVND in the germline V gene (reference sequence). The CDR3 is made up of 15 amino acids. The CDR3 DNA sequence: TGTGCCAGTAGTATAGGCAGGGGGCCCCAGGATGGCTACACCTTC. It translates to CASSIGRGPQDGYTF. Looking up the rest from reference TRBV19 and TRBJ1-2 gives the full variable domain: DGGITQSPKYLFRKEGQNVTLSCEQNLNHDAMYWYRQDPGQGLRLIYYSQIVNDFQKGDIAEGYSVSREKKESFPLTVTSAQKNPTAFYLCASSIGRGPQDGYTFGSGTRLTVV.

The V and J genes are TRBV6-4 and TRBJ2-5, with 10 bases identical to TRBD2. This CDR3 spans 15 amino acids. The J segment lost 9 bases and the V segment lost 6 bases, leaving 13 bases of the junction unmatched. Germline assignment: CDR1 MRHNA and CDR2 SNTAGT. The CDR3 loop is CASSAGTSDLGAQYF. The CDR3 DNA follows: TGTGCCAGCAGCGCCGGGACTAGCGACTTAGGGGCCCAGTACTTC.

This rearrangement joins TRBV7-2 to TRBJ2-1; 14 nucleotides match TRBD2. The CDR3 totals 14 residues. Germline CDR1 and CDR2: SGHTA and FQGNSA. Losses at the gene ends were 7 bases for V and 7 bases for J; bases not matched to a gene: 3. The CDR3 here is CASTRTSGGNEQFF. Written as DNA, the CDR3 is TGTGCCAGCACCCGGACTAGCGGGGGGAATGAGCAGTTCTTC.

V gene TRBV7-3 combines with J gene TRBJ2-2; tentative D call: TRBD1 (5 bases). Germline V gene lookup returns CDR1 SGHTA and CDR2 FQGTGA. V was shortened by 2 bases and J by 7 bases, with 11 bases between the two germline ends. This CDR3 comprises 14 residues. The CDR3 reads CASSLSGFNGELFF. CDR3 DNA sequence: TGTGCCAGCAGCTTATCAGGGTTTAACGGGGAGCTGTTTTTT.

CDR3 coding DNA: TGTGCCATCAGTGACGCCCCCGGACAGGGGAACTATGGCTACACCTTC. Protein: CAISDAPGQGNYGYTF. The V gene is TRBV10-3, the J gene TRBJ1-2; 9 bases agree with TRBD1. J gave up 2 bases and V 3 bases, and 7 bases lay outside the gene matches. This CDR3 comprises 16 residues. Germline CDR1 and CDR2: ENHRY and SYGVKD.

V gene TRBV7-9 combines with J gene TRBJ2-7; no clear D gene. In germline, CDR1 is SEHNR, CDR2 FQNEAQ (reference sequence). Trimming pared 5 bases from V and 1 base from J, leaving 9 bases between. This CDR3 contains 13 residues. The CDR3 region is CASSAEQSYEQYF. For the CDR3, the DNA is TGTGCCAGCAGCGCCGAACAGTCCTACGAGCAGTACTTC.

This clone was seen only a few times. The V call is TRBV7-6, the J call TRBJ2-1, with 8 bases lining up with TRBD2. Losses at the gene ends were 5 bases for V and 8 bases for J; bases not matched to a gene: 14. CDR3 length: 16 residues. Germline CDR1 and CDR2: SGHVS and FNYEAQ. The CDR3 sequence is CASSQREGLARDEQFF. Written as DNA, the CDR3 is TGTGCCAGCAGCCAAAGAGAAGGACTAGCAAGGGATGAGCAGTTCTTC.

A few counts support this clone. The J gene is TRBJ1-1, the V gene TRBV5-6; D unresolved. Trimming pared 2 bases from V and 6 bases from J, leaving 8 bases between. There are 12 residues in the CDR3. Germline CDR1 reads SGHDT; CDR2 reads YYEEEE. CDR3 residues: CASSFGVSEAFF. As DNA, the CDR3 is TGTGCCAGCAGCTTTGGAGTTTCTGAAGCTTTCTTT.

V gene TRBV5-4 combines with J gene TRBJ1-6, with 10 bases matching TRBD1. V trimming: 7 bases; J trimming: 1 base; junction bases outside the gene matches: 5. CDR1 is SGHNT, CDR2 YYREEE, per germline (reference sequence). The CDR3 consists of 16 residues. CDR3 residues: CASEDRGYSYNSPLHF. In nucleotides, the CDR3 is TGTGCCAGCGAGGACAGGGGGTATTCCTATAATTCACCCCTCCACTTT.

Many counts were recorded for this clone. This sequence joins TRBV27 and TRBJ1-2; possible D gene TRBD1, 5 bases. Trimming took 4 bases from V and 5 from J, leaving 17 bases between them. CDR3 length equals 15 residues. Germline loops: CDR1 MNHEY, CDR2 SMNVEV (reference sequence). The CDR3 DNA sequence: TGTGCCAGCAGTTGGGGTGGTGGAGGGGCATATGGCTACACCTTC. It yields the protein CASSWGGGGAYGYTF.